The entry below gives a single TCR beta chain sequence along with its context. This clonotype was counted once. What this receptor recognizes is not known. The input lacks base qualities; no much larger clone sits a single base away. One read offers little support. The intended sense of this specimen's treatment or condition label: in vitro stimulation with specific CMV peptide epitopes to enrich CMV-specific T cells. The instrument was an Illumina HiSeq 1500. TCRdb itself trimmed the public reads at Q25 with fastp, ran MiXCR and retained productive beta chains. Each entry merges the rows of one CDR3 protein and shows their most common DNA and genes. Present in this sample are about 700,000 distinct CDR3 sequences, roughly 30% of which were seen just once. Together, the top ten hold around a sixth of the sample. The data are from a study of T cell repertoires in cytomegalovirus infection (dated by TCRdb to the late 2010s). In terms of the full investigation: Peptide stimulations targeted recently identified HLA-C-restricted CMV epitopes, whose presentation resists viral immunomodulation, together with well-studied HLA-B-restricted epitopes. Donor HLA type was relevant to the analysis, because carriage of CMV infection together with the matching HLA type was indicated by public TCR beta signatures. What the study reported, not specific to this receptor: The ex vivo response was dominated by HLA-C-restricted CMV-specific TCR beta clonotypes, which also provided the single most frequent clonotype in two of eight donors. In both this cohort and an independent roughly 400-donor cohort, the cumulative frequency of public TCR beta family members distinguished carriers of CMV infection plus the relevant HLA type.

The specimen comprised cultured PBMCs, sampled from culture after CMV antigen stimulation. The receptor was derived from a human donor in good health (CMV status not recorded). Some clones in this sample may be carry-over from other donors' samples.

The base sequence is TGTGCCAGCAGCTCACTCACTAGCGGGGGGGCGGGCAATGAGCAGTTCTTC. It codes for CASSSLTSGGAGNEQFF. The sequence joins TRBV28 to TRBJ2-1, and TRBD2 aligns with 13 junction nucleotides. The germline V gene encodes CDR1 MDHEN and CDR2 SYDVKM. Trimming leaves V shorter by 6 bases and J shorter by 6 bases, with the junction holding 11 bases beyond the gene matches. The CDR3 contains 17 residues, cysteine and phenylalanine counted. The kept DNA is CDR3 alone, 51 bases in frame from the first base.